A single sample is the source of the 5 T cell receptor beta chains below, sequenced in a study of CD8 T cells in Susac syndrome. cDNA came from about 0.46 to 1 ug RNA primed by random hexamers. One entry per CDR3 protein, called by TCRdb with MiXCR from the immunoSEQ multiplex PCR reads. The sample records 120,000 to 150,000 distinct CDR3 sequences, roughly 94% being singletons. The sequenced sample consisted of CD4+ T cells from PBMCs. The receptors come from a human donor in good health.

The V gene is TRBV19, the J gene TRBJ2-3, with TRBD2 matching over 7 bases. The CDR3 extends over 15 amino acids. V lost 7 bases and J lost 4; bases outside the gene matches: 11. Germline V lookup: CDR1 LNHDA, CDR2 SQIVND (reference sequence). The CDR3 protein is CASMIYAGVPDTQYF. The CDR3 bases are TGTGCCAGTATGATTTATGCGGGAGTCCCAGATACGCAGTATTTT. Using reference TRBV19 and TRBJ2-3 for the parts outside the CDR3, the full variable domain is DGGITQSPKYLFRKEGQNVTLSCEQNLNHDAMYWYRQDPGQGLRLIYYSQIVNDFQKGDIAEGYSVSREKKESFPLTVTSAQKNPTAFYLCASMIYAGVPDTQYFGPGTRLTVL.

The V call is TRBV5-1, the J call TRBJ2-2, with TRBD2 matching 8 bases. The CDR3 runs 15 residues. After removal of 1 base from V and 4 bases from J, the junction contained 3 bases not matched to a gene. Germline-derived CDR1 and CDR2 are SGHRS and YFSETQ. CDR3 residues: CASSLTAGVTGELFF. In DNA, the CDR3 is TGCGCCAGCAGCTTGACAGCGGGAGTCACCGGGGAGCTGTTTTTT.

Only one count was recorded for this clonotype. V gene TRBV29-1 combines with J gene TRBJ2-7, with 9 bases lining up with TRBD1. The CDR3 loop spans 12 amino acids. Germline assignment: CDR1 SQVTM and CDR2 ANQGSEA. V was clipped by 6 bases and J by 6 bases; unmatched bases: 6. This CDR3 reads CSVRRQGGEQYF. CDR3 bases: TGCAGCGTCCGCAGACAGGGGGGCGAGCAGTACTTC.

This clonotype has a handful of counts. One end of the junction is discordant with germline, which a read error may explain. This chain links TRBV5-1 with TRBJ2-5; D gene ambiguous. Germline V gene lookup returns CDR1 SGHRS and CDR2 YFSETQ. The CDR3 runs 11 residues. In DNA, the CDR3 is TGCGCCAGCAGCTTTCAAGAGACCCAGTGCTTC. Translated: CASSFQETQCF.

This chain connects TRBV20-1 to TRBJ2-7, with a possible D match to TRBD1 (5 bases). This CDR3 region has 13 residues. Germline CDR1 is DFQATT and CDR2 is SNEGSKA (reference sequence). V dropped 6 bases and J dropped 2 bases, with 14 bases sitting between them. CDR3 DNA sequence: TGCAGTGCCGCCTCGAGCAGGGCCTACGAGCAGTACTTC. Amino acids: CSAASSRAYEQYF.